This record concerns one T cell receptor (beta chain) sequence. Only in-frame clones appear in the TCRdb table, and some are missing; sequencing was by immunoSEQ multiplex PCR. This table has 64,000 or so clones, approximately 80% appearing once. The CDR3 length is 14 residues. CDR1 and CDR2 from the germline V gene are MNHNS and SASEGT. V was clipped by 8 bases and J by 5 bases, with 18 bases between them. Autoimmune disease history or systemic immunosuppression led to patients being barred. The entry originates in a study of OX40 agonist ivuxolimab in advanced cancers. Across the study: Enrolled patients in dose escalation had cancers that were hepatocellular carcinoma, melanoma, renal cell or head and neck cancer.

V gene TRBV6-1 combines with J gene TRBJ2-5, with a weak D call TRBD1 (5 bases). The specimen was CD4+ or CD8+ T cells sorted from blood, collected in a trial of the OX40 agonist ivuxolimab. The sequence was obtained from an adult with an advanced solid tumor such as melanoma, head and neck, liver or kidney cancer. CDR3 DNA sequence: TGTGCCAGCGAGTCGATGGGGCTTGGGGAGACCCAGTACTTC. Translated: CASESMGLGETQYF.